Listed here are 9 T cell receptor beta chains from one sample, sequenced in a study of T cells in Graves' hyperthyroidism and ophthalmopathy. Using RNA transcripts as the source, TCR beta CDR3 regions were amplified. First-round RT-PCR of the TCR CDR3 relied on the HTBI primer set. TCRdb re-derived calls from the multiplex PCR reads in MiXCR, one entry per CDR3 protein. The sample yields 250,000 or so distinct CDR3 sequences, 15% seen once. Sequencing was performed on blood. Receptors were obtained from a woman between 45 and 65 years old with Graves' hyperthyroidism that later progressed to Graves' ophthalmopathy.

This clonotype came up many times. V usage is TRBV10-3 and J usage is TRBJ1-5; D is unresolved. The CDR3 loop spans 12 amino acids. CDR1 is ENHRY and CDR2 is SYGVKD in the germline V gene. V lost 6 bases to trimming and J lost 5 bases, with 8 bases between them. The CDR3, as DNA: TGTGCCATCAGGGCACCGGATCAGCCCCAGCATTTT. Amino acid sequence: CAIRAPDQPQHF.

The chain has TRBV7-3 and TRBJ1-1, with D unresolved. Germline assignment: CDR1 SGHTA and CDR2 FQGTGA. This CDR3 region has 14 residues. V was cut by 2 bases and J by 4 bases, with 11 bases left in between. The CDR3 loop is CASSLLGTSTEAFF. The DNA for the CDR3 is TGTGCCAGCAGCTTACTGGGAACAAGCACTGAAGCTTTCTTT.

This clonotype has a handful of counts. CDR3 nucleotides: TGCAGCGTTGTCGACGGGTATCGGGAGACCCAGTACTTC. It translates to CSVVDGYRETQYF. The chain is built from TRBV29-1 and TRBJ2-5; the D is unclear. Trimming left V 4 bases short and J 5 bases short, with 14 bases between. Germline V gene sequence: CDR1 SQVTM, CDR2 ANQGSEA. The CDR3 has 13 amino acids.

This clonotype was recorded many times. J is TRBJ2-3 and V is TRBV29-1; the D gene is possibly TRBD2 (6 bases). The V end was cut by 1 base, the J end by 2 bases, with 10 bases between. The CDR3 extends over 14 amino acids. In germline, CDR1 is SQVTM, CDR2 ANQGSEA. The CDR3 region is CSVEGLADTDTQYF. The DNA of the CDR3 is TGCAGCGTTGAAGGGTTAGCGGACACAGATACGCAGTATTTT.

This clonotype was found many times. This chain uses TRBV9 with TRBJ2-5; D remains ambiguous. Germline CDR1 reads SGDLS; CDR2 reads YYNGEE. This CDR3 has 14 residues. Between the trimmed V and J ends, which lost 3 bases and 4 bases, there was a span of 13 bases. CDR3 in amino acids: CASSADRGRETQYF. For the CDR3, the DNA is TGTGCCAGCAGCGCGGATCGCGGTAGAGAGACCCAGTACTTC.

This clonotype was counted many times. The genes are TRBV20-1 and TRBJ2-7; no reliable D call. Germline V gene data show CDR1 as DFQATT and CDR2 as SNEGSKA (reference sequence). The CDR3 covers 13 residues. Trimming left V 3 bases short and J 0 bases short, with 9 bases between. The CDR3 DNA reads as TGCAGTGCTAGCCTCCCCGCCTCCTACGAGCAGTACTTC. Translated, it gives CSASLPASYEQYF.

There are a few counts of this clonotype. The gene calls are TRBV5-8 and TRBJ2-1; 9 nucleotides align to TRBD2. This CDR3 contains 17 residues. Germline lookup yields CDR1 SGHTS and CDR2 YDEGEE. Losses at the gene ends were 1 base for V and 5 bases for J; bases not matched to a gene: 10. CDR3 region: CASSLYVAGASDNEQFF. In DNA, the CDR3 is TGTGCCAGCAGCTTGTACGTAGCGGGAGCTTCCGACAATGAGCAGTTCTTC.

This clonotype has at least ten counts. This rearrangement joins TRBV20-1 to TRBJ2-1; 7 nucleotides agree with TRBD1. The CDR3 is made up of 14 amino acids. V was pared by 1 base and J by 5 bases, with 5 bases of the junction left unmatched. The germline gives CDR1 DFQATT, CDR2 SNEGSKA (reference sequence). Here the CDR3 DNA reads TGCAGTGCTAGAGGGGACAGAGGAAACAATGAGCAGTTCTTC. It encodes CSARGDRGNNEQFF.

This clonotype came up many times. This chain uses TRBV15 with TRBJ2-1; D call uncertain. Trimming removed 3 bases from V and 6 bases from J, with 18 bases in between. Looked up from germline, CDR1 is LNHNV and CDR2 is YYDKDF (reference sequence). The length of the CDR3 is 16 residues. CDR3: CATSRLRAPRINEQFF. The CDR3 nucleotides read TGTGCCACCAGCAGGCTCCGGGCCCCGCGTATCAATGAGCAGTTCTTC. Combining the CDR3 with reference TRBV15 and TRBJ2-1 gives the whole variable domain DAMVIQNPRYQVTQFGKPVTLSCSQTLNHNVMYWYQQKSSQAPKLLFHYYDKDFNNEADTPDNFQSRRPNTSFCFLDIRSPGLGDTAMYLCATSRLRAPRINEQFFGPGTRLTVL.